Listed below are T cell receptor beta chains from one sample, sequenced in a study of blood T cell repertoires in COVID-19. Assay: immunoSEQ multiplex PCR; the TCRdb copy retains only in-frame clones and omits some. The top ten clones hold less than 5% of a sample with around 340,000 clones, approximately 89% of them seen once. Specimen: peripheral blood. Source of these receptors: a woman aged 55-70 years with COVID-19, enrolled during active disease. CDR3s include the opening cysteine and the closing phenylalanine or tryptophan. D genes are given only for firm matches. Some rows mark clone size as missing; the rest say once, few, many or name a class of expanded clone.

abundance: -
j_gene: TRBJ1-5
d_gene: -
v_gene: TRBV18
CDR3nt: TGTGCCAGCTCCAGTCAGGGTGATAATCAGCCCCAGCATTTT
CDR3aa: CASSSQGDNQPQHF

abundance: -
j_gene: TRBJ1-1
d_gene: -
v_gene: TRBV12-3/TRBV12-4
CDR3nt: TGTGCCAGCAGTTTATGGGGGGCTGAAGCTTTCTTT
CDR3aa: CASSLWGAEAFF

abundance: once
j_gene: TRBJ2-2
d_gene: TRBD1
v_gene: TRBV5-1
CDR3nt: TGCGCCAGCAGCTCGCAGGGGGCGGGCGGGGAGCTGTTTTTT
CDR3aa: CASSSQGAGGELFF

abundance: -
j_gene: TRBJ1-1
d_gene: -
v_gene: TRBV9
CDR3nt: TGTGCCAGCAGCCCAGCGGGGGGGCTTACTGAAGCTTTCTTT
CDR3aa: CASSPAGGLTEAFF

abundance: -
j_gene: TRBJ2-3
d_gene: TRBD2
v_gene: TRBV10-1
CDR3nt: TGCGCCAGCAGGAGCGGGGGAAGCACAGATACGCAGTATTTT
CDR3aa: CASRSGGSTDTQYF

abundance: -
j_gene: TRBJ1-1
d_gene: -
v_gene: TRBV5-1
CDR3nt: TGCGCCAGCAGCTTAGCTAACGGTAACACTGAAGCTTTCTTT
CDR3aa: CASSLANGNTEAFF

abundance: -
j_gene: TRBJ1-1
d_gene: -
v_gene: TRBV28
CDR3nt: TGTGCCAGCAGAATTCAGGGGCGGTACACTGAAGCTTTCTTT
CDR3aa: CASRIQGRYTEAFF

abundance: -
j_gene: TRBJ2-7
d_gene: -
v_gene: TRBV7-8
CDR3nt: TGTGCCAGCAGCGCGGGCGGGGATTCCTACGAGCAGTACTTC
CDR3aa: CASSAGGDSYEQYF

abundance: few
j_gene: TRBJ1-6
d_gene: -
v_gene: TRBV30
CDR3nt: TGTGCCTGGAGTGTGGGGCCGCTTAATTCACCCCTCCACTTT
CDR3aa: CAWSVGPLNSPLHF

abundance: few
j_gene: TRBJ1-1
d_gene: -
v_gene: TRBV11-3
CDR3nt: TGTGCCAGCAGCTTTCAGGGGAACACTGAAGCTTTCTTT
CDR3aa: CASSFQGNTEAFF

abundance: -
j_gene: TRBJ2-4
d_gene: -
v_gene: TRBV9
CDR3nt: TGTGCCAGCGAGTCTACTCCGGGACACTGGGGGAACATTCAGTACTTC
CDR3aa: CASESTPGHWGNIQYF

abundance: -
j_gene: TRBJ1-3
d_gene: TRBD1
v_gene: TRBV3-1/TRBV3-2
CDR3nt: TGTGCCAGCAGCGCCTACCGGGACAGCAGTCTATTATCCGGAAACACCATATATTTT
CDR3aa: CASSAYRDSSLLSGNTIYF

abundance: -
j_gene: TRBJ2-1
d_gene: -
v_gene: TRBV5-4
CDR3nt: TGTGCCAGCAGCTTGCCGGGAAATGAGCAGTTCTTC
CDR3aa: CASSLPGNEQFF

abundance: -
j_gene: TRBJ1-1
d_gene: TRBD1
v_gene: TRBV7-9
CDR3nt: TGTGCCAGCCTCGCAGGGGGCACAAAAGCTTTCTTT
CDR3aa: CASLAGGTKAFF

abundance: -
j_gene: TRBJ2-1
d_gene: TRBD1
v_gene: TRBV27
CDR3nt: TGTGCCAGCAGTTTATATTCCCCGGGACAGGGGGGGTACAATGAGCAGTTCTTC
CDR3aa: CASSLYSPGQGGYNEQFF

abundance: -
j_gene: TRBJ1-1
d_gene: -
v_gene: TRBV3-1/TRBV3-2
CDR3nt: TGTGCCAGCAGCCATAGAACGGTCGGACAGCCGAACACTGAAGCTTTCTTT
CDR3aa: CASSHRTVGQPNTEAFF

abundance: -
j_gene: TRBJ1-1
d_gene: -
v_gene: TRBV5-1
CDR3nt: TGCGCCAGCAGCCTTGGGGGGGTCAACACTGAAGCTTTCTTT
CDR3aa: CASSLGGVNTEAFF

abundance: -
j_gene: TRBJ2-3
d_gene: TRBD2
v_gene: TRBV7-9
CDR3nt: TGTGCCAGCAGCTTTCCCGTAGCGGGGGGGCGGGCAGATACGCAGTATTTT
CDR3aa: CASSFPVAGGRADTQYF

abundance: -
j_gene: TRBJ2-1
d_gene: -
v_gene: TRBV5-1
CDR3nt: TGCGCCAGCAGCTCCGCGGGGATAGATAATGAGCAGTTCTTC
CDR3aa: CASSSAGIDNEQFF

abundance: -
j_gene: TRBJ1-2
d_gene: -
v_gene: TRBV4-1
CDR3nt: TGCGCCAGCAGCACGAAACTATATGGCTACACCTTC
CDR3aa: CASSTKLYGYTF

abundance: -
j_gene: TRBJ1-6
d_gene: TRBD1
v_gene: TRBV7-6
CDR3nt: TGTGCCAGCAGCTTAGGTGAGGGGGCTTATAATTCACCCCTCCACTTT
CDR3aa: CASSLGEGAYNSPLHF

abundance: -
j_gene: TRBJ2-7
d_gene: -
v_gene: TRBV18
CDR3nt: TGTGCCAGCTCACTTAATAGACCCAAGAGAACAGCCGAGCAGTACTTC
CDR3aa: CASSLNRPKRTAEQYF

abundance: -
j_gene: TRBJ1-1
d_gene: -
v_gene: TRBV5-4
CDR3nt: TGTGCCAGCAGCTTGAACACCTTGAACACTGAAGCTTTCTTT
CDR3aa: CASSLNTLNTEAFF

abundance: -
j_gene: TRBJ1-6
d_gene: TRBD1
v_gene: TRBV9
CDR3nt: TGTGCCAGCAGCACCCTATTGACAGGGAATCTTAATTCACCCCTCCACTTT
CDR3aa: CASSTLLTGNLNSPLHF

abundance: -
j_gene: TRBJ1-5
d_gene: -
v_gene: TRBV6-5
CDR3nt: TGTGCCACCACCAACAGTAATAGCAATCAGCCCCAGCATTTT
CDR3aa: CATTNSNSNQPQHF

abundance: -
j_gene: TRBJ2-7
d_gene: TRBD2
v_gene: TRBV19
CDR3nt: TGTGCCAGTAGTATGGCTGGGACTAGCGGGGTCTACGAGCAGTACTTC
CDR3aa: CASSMAGTSGVYEQYF

abundance: once
j_gene: TRBJ1-1
d_gene: TRBD1
v_gene: TRBV19
CDR3nt: TGTGCCAGTAGCGGAAATTACAGGGGGGGTGAAGCTTTCTTT
CDR3aa: CASSGNYRGGEAFF

abundance: -
j_gene: TRBJ2-2
d_gene: TRBD2
v_gene: TRBV3-1/TRBV3-2
CDR3nt: TGTGCCAGCAGCCAAGTCTCGGGGGGCACCGGGGAGCTGTTTTTT
CDR3aa: CASSQVSGGTGELFF

abundance: -
j_gene: TRBJ2-1
d_gene: TRBD2
v_gene: TRBV9
CDR3nt: TGTGCCAGCAGTCCTAGCGGGGGGGCCAATGAGCAGTTCTTC
CDR3aa: CASSPSGGANEQFF

abundance: -
j_gene: TRBJ2-7
d_gene: TRBD1
v_gene: TRBV5-1
CDR3nt: TGCGCCAGCAGCTCCGGACAGGGCAACGAGCAGTACTTC
CDR3aa: CASSSGQGNEQYF

abundance: -
j_gene: TRBJ2-2
d_gene: TRBD1
v_gene: TRBV6-5
CDR3nt: TGTGCCAGCAGTTACGGGGTGACAGGGGATACCGGGGAGCTGTTTTTT
CDR3aa: CASSYGVTGDTGELFF

abundance: -
j_gene: TRBJ2-7
d_gene: TRBD1
v_gene: TRBV2
CDR3nt: TGTGCCTTTCGGGGGGACAGGGTAGGCGAGCAGTACTTC
CDR3aa: CAFRGDRVGEQYF

abundance: once
j_gene: TRBJ1-3
d_gene: -
v_gene: TRBV12-3/TRBV12-4
CDR3nt: TGTGCCAGCACCCCCAGTACGGGAGTCACCATATATTTT
CDR3aa: CASTPSTGVTIYF

abundance: once
j_gene: TRBJ2-7
d_gene: -
v_gene: TRBV3-1/TRBV3-2
CDR3nt: TGTGCCAGCAGCCAATCCTCGTACGAGCAGTACTTC
CDR3aa: CASSQSSYEQYF

abundance: -
j_gene: TRBJ2-5
d_gene: TRBD2
v_gene: TRBV7-3
CDR3nt: TGTGCCAGCAGCCTATTAGCGGGGGGGCAGCTGGAGACCCAGTACTTC
CDR3aa: CASSLLAGGQLETQYF

abundance: -
j_gene: TRBJ2-1
d_gene: -
v_gene: TRBV5-1
CDR3nt: TGCGCCAGCAGCTTGGCGCCCCAGGGGACAAGGGGAAATGAGCAGTTCTTC
CDR3aa: CASSLAPQGTRGNEQFF

abundance: -
j_gene: TRBJ1-1
d_gene: -
v_gene: TRBV3-1/TRBV3-2
CDR3nt: TGTGCCAGCAGCCAAGCTACAGCGAACACTGAAGCTTTCTTT
CDR3aa: CASSQATANTEAFF

abundance: -
j_gene: TRBJ2-7
d_gene: TRBD2
v_gene: TRBV11-2
CDR3nt: TGTGCCAGCAGCTCTACGGGGGGCTACGAGCAGTACTTC
CDR3aa: CASSSTGGYEQYF

abundance: -
j_gene: TRBJ2-1
d_gene: TRBD2
v_gene: TRBV5-4
CDR3nt: TGTGCCAGCAGCTTGGCGCTAGCGGGGGGTTACAATGAGCAGTTCTTC
CDR3aa: CASSLALAGGYNEQFF

abundance: -
j_gene: TRBJ1-1
d_gene: TRBD1
v_gene: TRBV2
CDR3nt: TGTGCCAGCAGCACTACAGGGGGGACTGAAGCTTTCTTT
CDR3aa: CASSTTGGTEAFF

abundance: -
j_gene: TRBJ1-5
d_gene: TRBD1
v_gene: TRBV7-2
CDR3nt: TGTGCCAGCAGTCGACAGGGGGCACCAAATCAGCCCCAGCATTTT
CDR3aa: CASSRQGAPNQPQHF

abundance: -
j_gene: TRBJ1-1
d_gene: -
v_gene: TRBV5-1
CDR3nt: TGCGCCAGCAGCTTGGGCAGGGACACTGAAGCTTTCTTT
CDR3aa: CASSLGRDTEAFF

abundance: -
j_gene: TRBJ2-1
d_gene: TRBD1
v_gene: TRBV5-4
CDR3nt: TGTGCCAGCAGCTTGGTGTACAGGGGGGACAATGAGCAGTTCTTC
CDR3aa: CASSLVYRGDNEQFF

abundance: -
j_gene: TRBJ1-1
d_gene: TRBD1
v_gene: TRBV18
CDR3nt: TGTGCCAGCTCACCAAACAGACAGGGGAATGATTTCTTT
CDR3aa: CASSPNRQGNDFF

abundance: -
j_gene: TRBJ2-7
d_gene: TRBD1
v_gene: TRBV6-5
CDR3nt: TGTTCCAGTGCCGGACAGGGAGGTTCCGAGCAGTACTTC
CDR3aa: CSSAGQGGSEQYF

abundance: -
j_gene: TRBJ2-3
d_gene: -
v_gene: TRBV5-1
CDR3nt: TGCGCCAGCAGCTTGGACAATGGGGGCTCTGGAGATACGCAGTATTTT
CDR3aa: CASSLDNGGSGDTQYF

abundance: -
j_gene: TRBJ1-6
d_gene: -
v_gene: TRBV19
CDR3nt: TGTGCCAGTGGAGTCTCGGGGGGGTATAATTCACCCCTCCACTTT
CDR3aa: CASGVSGGYNSPLHF

abundance: once
j_gene: TRBJ2-7
d_gene: TRBD1
v_gene: TRBV19
CDR3nt: TGTGCCAGTAGTGACAGGGGGCCGCCGGGCGAGCAGTACTTC
CDR3aa: CASSDRGPPGEQYF

abundance: -
j_gene: TRBJ2-5
d_gene: TRBD2
v_gene: TRBV5-4
CDR3nt: TGTGCCAGCAGACCGGTGACTAGCGGGCGGTACCAAGAGACCCAGTACTTC
CDR3aa: CASRPVTSGRYQETQYF

abundance: few
j_gene: TRBJ1-2
d_gene: -
v_gene: TRBV4-2
CDR3nt: TGTGCCAGCAGCCAAGAAAAGGCGGGAGGACATGGCTACACCTTC
CDR3aa: CASSQEKAGGHGYTF